This is a list of T cell receptor beta chains from one sample in a study of shared clonotypes between healthy human individuals. Method: immunoSEQ multiplex PCR; TCRdb's copy keeps in-frame clones and lacks some. The sample contains about 2,200,000 clones, 90% to 95% of which appear only once. The specimen was naive CD8+ T cells from PBMCs. The source is a man in his late teens or twenties in good health. Some clones in this sample may be carry-over from other donors' samples. CDR3s include the opening cysteine and the closing phenylalanine or tryptophan. The D gene is left open where the match is weak. Rows may omit the clone size; those that give it use once, few, many or a size class.

clone size | D gene | J gene | V gene | CDR3 DNA | CDR3 protein
- | TRBD1 | TRBJ2-7 | TRBV5-1 | TGCGCCAGCAGCTTGGGAATACAGGGGGCCTACGAGCAGTACTTC | CASSLGIQGAYEQYF
- | - | TRBJ2-2 | TRBV11-1 | TGTGCCAGCAGCTTCCGACAAGCGAACACCGGGGAGCTGTTTTTT | CASSFRQANTGELFF
- | - | TRBJ2-6 | TRBV6-6 | TGTGCCAGCGCGGTAAGCCGAGAGGTTGGGGCCAACGTCCTGACTTTC | CASAVSREVGANVLTF
- | TRBD2 | TRBJ2-2 | TRBV2 | TGTGCCAGCAGTGAAAGACTAGCGGGAAGGGCCGGGGAGCTGTTTTTT | CASSERLAGRAGELFF
- | - | TRBJ1-2 | TRBV4-1 | TGCGCCAGCAGCCTACCCGGTCGGGGGCGCACCTATGGCTACACCTTC | CASSLPGRGRTYGYTF
- | - | TRBJ2-1 | TRBV9 | TGTGCCAGCAGCGTAGTAACTAACAATGAGCAGTTCTTC | CASSVVTNNEQFF
- | - | TRBJ2-7 | TRBV7-9 | TGTGCCAGCAGCTCGGGTGGCATCGGGGAGACGCCTCCTTACGAGCAGTACTTC | CASSSGGIGETPPYEQYF
- | - | TRBJ2-6 | TRBV19 | TGTGCCAGTAGTATAGGGGCTGGGGCCAACGTCCTGACTTTC | CASSIGAGANVLTF
- | TRBD1 | TRBJ2-5 | TRBV7-9 | TGTGCCAGCAGCTCGATTACGGGGACAGCGACCCAAGAGACCCAGTACTTC | CASSSITGTATQETQYF
- | TRBD2 | TRBJ2-5 | TRBV5-1 | TGCGCCAGCAGCTTGTTGAGACTAGCGGAAAGAGAGACCCAGTACTTC | CASSLLRLAERETQYF
- | TRBD2 | TRBJ2-7 | TRBV5-1 | TGCGCCAGCAGCTTTGGGGAGGGCCGCTACGAGCAGTACTTC | CASSFGEGRYEQYF
- | - | TRBJ1-2 | TRBV7-9 | TGTGCCAGCAGCTTCTTGAGGAGTGACCCCGGCTACACCTTC | CASSFLRSDPGYTF
- | - | TRBJ2-1 | TRBV7-2 | TGTGCCAGCAGCTTAAGCTGGGCAAACGGACATGAGCAGTTCTTC | CASSLSWANGHEQFF
- | TRBD1 | TRBJ2-3 | TRBV9 | TGTGCCAGCAGCATGAGACCGGGACAGGCGCCCACAGATACGCAGTATTTT | CASSMRPGQAPTDTQYF
once | TRBD1 | TRBJ1-1 | TRBV6-1 | TGTGCGTACCGGGACAGGGATTCCGCTGAAGCTTTCTTT | CAYRDRDSAEAFF
- | - | TRBJ2-4 | TRBV5-4 | TGTGCCAGCAGCGTCGGCTTGAATGCGAAAAACATTCAGTACTTC | CASSVGLNAKNIQYF
- | TRBD1 | TRBJ2-1 | TRBV7-8 | TGTGCCAGCAGCTTGGACAGGGGGTTCAATGAGCAGTTCTTC | CASSLDRGFNEQFF
- | TRBD1 | TRBJ2-2 | TRBV25-1 | TGTGCCAGCATGGGACAGGGGGGAAGGACCGGGGAGCTGTTTTTT | CASMGQGGRTGELFF
- | - | TRBJ2-7 | TRBV28 | TGTGCCACGAAACTACAGGGCTACGAGCAGTACTTC | CATKLQGYEQYF
- | TRBD1 | TRBJ1-2 | TRBV6-5 | TGTGCCAGCAGTTCCCACGGGGCCAGGGGGGACTATGGCTACACCTTC | CASSSHGARGDYGYTF
- | - | TRBJ2-1 | TRBV27 | TGTGCCAGCAGTTTAATTGGAGGATGGAATGAGCAGTTCTTC | CASSLIGGWNEQFF
- | - | TRBJ1-1 | TRBV19 | TGTGCCAGTATCCCCGGCGGGGGGCGAGCTTTCTTT | CASIPGGGRAFF
- | - | TRBJ2-3 | TRBV7-3 | TGTGCCAGCAGCTTAATCCTCACAGATACGCAGTATTTT | CASSLILTDTQYF
- | TRBD1 | TRBJ2-5 | TRBV2 | TGTGCCAGCCAAACAGGGGAAGAGACCCAGTACTTC | CASQTGEETQYF
once | TRBD1 | TRBJ2-7 | TRBV28 | TGTGCCAGCAGCCTCCCTAACAGGGGCTACGAGCAGTACTTC | CASSLPNRGYEQYF
- | - | TRBJ1-1 | TRBV13 | TGTGCCAGCAGTCCAGGGACCTCTAGACAAGCTTTCTTT | CASSPGTSRQAFF
- | - | TRBJ1-3 | TRBV4-3 | TGCGCCAGCAGCCAAGATCAATTGGGAGGGTATGGAAACACCATATATTTT | CASSQDQLGGYGNTIYF
- | - | TRBJ2-1 | TRBV27 | TGTGCCAGCAGTTTAAACGGGTGGAGCTCCTACAATGAGCAGTTCTTC | CASSLNGWSSYNEQFF
- | TRBD2 | TRBJ2-1 | TRBV7-8 | TGTGCCAGCAGCTTAGGAATAGCGGGTAGCGGGGAGCAGTTCTTC | CASSLGIAGSGEQFF
- | - | TRBJ2-3 | TRBV7-9 | TGTGCCAGCAGCTTAGTGTATCACCTAGCCTCGGATACGCAGTATTTT | CASSLVYHLASDTQYF
- | - | TRBJ1-5 | TRBV7-8 | TGTGCCAGCAGCCACCAACCCACGGTACTCGACAATCAGCCCCAGCATTTT | CASSHQPTVLDNQPQHF
- | - | TRBJ1-2 | TRBV18 | TGTGCCAGCTCACCTCCCGGGGGGATTGCTAACTATGGCTACACCTTC | CASSPPGGIANYGYTF
- | TRBD1 | TRBJ1-4 | TRBV9 | TGTGCCAGCAGCGCAGGGGGCGGTAATGAAAAACTGTTTTTT | CASSAGGGNEKLFF
- | TRBD2 | TRBJ2-1 | TRBV10-1 | TGCGCCAGCAGTGAAGGACTAGCGGGATACAATGAGCAGTTCTTC | CASSEGLAGYNEQFF
- | - | TRBJ2-7 | TRBV19 | TGTGCCAGTAGTCCTAGCAGGCGGGCCTACGAGCAGTACTTC | CASSPSRRAYEQYF
- | - | TRBJ1-1 | TRBV28 | TGTGCCAGCAGTTTGCCGGGGGTTACTGAAGCTTTCTTT | CASSLPGVTEAFF
- | - | TRBJ2-2 | TRBV7-9 | TGTGCCAGCAGCTACCCTAATGGGGGACCCGGGGAGCTGTTTTTT | CASSYPNGGPGELFF
- | - | TRBJ2-1 | TRBV28 | TGTGCCAGCAGTTTGGGCACGACTTATAACGATGAGCAGTTCTTC | CASSLGTTYNDEQFF
once | - | TRBJ2-7 | TRBV4-1 | TGCGCCAGCAGCCAATACAGGGAGTCCTACGAGCAGTACTTC | CASSQYRESYEQYF
once | - | TRBJ2-1 | TRBV5-1 | TGCGCCAGCAGCTTGTCTAGCGTGACCTACAATGAGCAGTTCTTC | CASSLSSVTYNEQFF
- | - | TRBJ2-1 | TRBV7-9 | TGTGCCAGCAGCCCGACCATATCCGGGACTTACTACAATGAGCAGTTCTTC | CASSPTISGTYYNEQFF
- | TRBD2 | TRBJ2-7 | TRBV4-3 | TGCGCCAGCAGCCGCAACCTAGCGGGCTCCGAGCAGTACTTC | CASSRNLAGSEQYF
- | - | TRBJ2-7 | TRBV6-5 | TGTGCCAGCAGTCGTCCGGGACACCCCTACGAGCAGTACTTC | CASSRPGHPYEQYF
- | - | TRBJ2-1 | TRBV28 | TGTGCCAGCAGTTTAGGCAGGGCGAGGGACGAGCAGTTCTTC | CASSLGRARDEQFF
- | TRBD2 | TRBJ2-7 | TRBV7-6 | TGTGCCAGCAGCTTAGGGACTAGCGGGACCCTCGAGCAGTACTTC | CASSLGTSGTLEQYF
few | - | TRBJ1-1 | TRBV13 | TGTGCCAGCAAGGAGGACGGGGCTTACACTGAAGCTTTCTTT | CASKEDGAYTEAFF
once | TRBD1 | TRBJ2-1 | TRBV27 | TGTGCCAGCAGTTGTCACCCCCCCGACAGGGAAGAGTACAATGAGCAGTTCTTC | CASSCHPPDREEYNEQFF
- | TRBD2 | TRBJ2-1 | TRBV28 | TGTGCCAGCAGTTTCGTGGCTAGCGGGATGGGTGAGCAGTTCTTC | CASSFVASGMGEQFF
- | - | TRBJ2-2 | TRBV15 | TGTGCCACCAGCAGAGATCGGGCAGGTGTACACGGGGAGCTGTTTTTT | CATSRDRAGVHGELFF
- | TRBD1 | TRBJ1-2 | TRBV27 | TGTGCCAGCAGTCCAAGACAGGGGGTGGGTGGCTATGGCTACACCTTC | CASSPRQGVGGYGYTF
few | - | TRBJ2-2 | TRBV25-1 | TGTGCCAGCAGTGCAGCGAACACCGGGGAGCTGTTTTTT | CASSAANTGELFF
- | TRBD1 | TRBJ1-1 | TRBV5-1 | TGCGCCAGCAGCACGTCTCCCAGGGGGCCAGCTTTCTTT | CASSTSPRGPAFF
- | - | TRBJ2-2 | TRBV18 | TGTGCCAGCTCACCCACCCCAGGGAACGCGAACACCGGGGAGCTGTTTTTT | CASSPTPGNANTGELFF
few | - | TRBJ2-2 | TRBV19 | TGTGCCAGTTGCCCCGTTTTCGGGGAGCTGTTTTTT | CASCPVFGELFF
- | TRBD2 | TRBJ2-1 | TRBV5-1 | TGCGCCAGCAGCTTGTCCAGCGGGAGTATCAATGAGCAGTTCTTC | CASSLSSGSINEQFF
- | TRBD1 | TRBJ2-7 | TRBV27 | TGTGCCAGCAGCGACGATCACCCGGGACAGGGAGCCGAGCAGTACTTC | CASSDDHPGQGAEQYF
- | - | TRBJ2-3 | TRBV6-5 | TGTGCCAGCAGTTTTAACCGGGGGGATACGCAGTATTTT | CASSFNRGDTQYF
- | - | TRBJ1-1 | TRBV19 | TGTGCCAGTAGTATGGGGTCAGAAGCTTTCTTT | CASSMGSEAFF
- | - | TRBJ2-1 | TRBV27 | TGTGCCAGCACTACTAATCCCCCGCGGGGTGAGCAGTTCTTC | CASTTNPPRGEQFF
- | - | TRBJ1-1 | TRBV6-5 | TGTGCCAGCAGTTACAGGGGATTAGCTGAAGCTTTCTTT | CASSYRGLAEAFF